The entry below gives a single TCR beta chain sequence along with its context. This may arise from a read error, as a much more abundant clone is one base away. This record comes from a study of kidney transplant recipient with SARS-CoV-2 infection. TCRdb called the reads again in MiXCR, with one record for every CDR3 protein. The sample has roughly 250,000 distinct CDR3 sequences, 25% to 30% seen once. The CDR3 is made up of 14 amino acids. The germline CDR1 and CDR2 sequences are SGHRS and YFSETQ. The chain combines TRBV5-1 with TRBJ2-1, with 7 nucleotides matching TRBD1. The input for sequencing was a blood sample, taken at baseline and on approximately day 120 from a kidney transplant recipient. The source is a male patient aged 25-45 years who had COVID-19 and was a kidney transplant recipient. Some T cells here may be from the graft donor. This chain's CDR3 is CTSTRLGTDNEQFF. In DNA form, the CDR3 reads TGCACCAGCACCCGGCTTGGGACAGACAATGAGCAGTTCTTC. The complete variable domain, with remaining parts taken from reference TRBV5-1 and TRBJ2-1, reads KAGVTQTPRYLIKTRGQQVTLSCSPISGHRSVSWYQQTPGQGLQFLFEYFSETQRNKGNFPGRFSGRQFSNSRSEMNVSTLELGDSALYLCTSTRLGTDNEQFFGPGTRLTVL.